This T cell receptor (beta chain) was sequenced in a study of control samples from healthy donors and cancer patients. Trimming took off 1 base at V and 7 bases at J, with 8 bases between the two ends. CDR3 length: 12 residues. Germline CDR1 MDHEN, CDR2 SYDVKM. Here immunoSEQ multiplex PCR was the method, and the copy in TCRdb shows in-frame clones only, minus some. The data contain under 150,000 clones, over 85% of them singletons. The gene calls are TRBV28 and TRBJ2-7, with D maybe TRBD2 (6 bases). Specimen: blood. This receptor was taken from a man younger than 45 in good health. CDR3 region: CASSLYREEQYF. CDR3 bases: TGTGCCAGCAGTTTATATCGGGAGGAGCAGTACTTC.